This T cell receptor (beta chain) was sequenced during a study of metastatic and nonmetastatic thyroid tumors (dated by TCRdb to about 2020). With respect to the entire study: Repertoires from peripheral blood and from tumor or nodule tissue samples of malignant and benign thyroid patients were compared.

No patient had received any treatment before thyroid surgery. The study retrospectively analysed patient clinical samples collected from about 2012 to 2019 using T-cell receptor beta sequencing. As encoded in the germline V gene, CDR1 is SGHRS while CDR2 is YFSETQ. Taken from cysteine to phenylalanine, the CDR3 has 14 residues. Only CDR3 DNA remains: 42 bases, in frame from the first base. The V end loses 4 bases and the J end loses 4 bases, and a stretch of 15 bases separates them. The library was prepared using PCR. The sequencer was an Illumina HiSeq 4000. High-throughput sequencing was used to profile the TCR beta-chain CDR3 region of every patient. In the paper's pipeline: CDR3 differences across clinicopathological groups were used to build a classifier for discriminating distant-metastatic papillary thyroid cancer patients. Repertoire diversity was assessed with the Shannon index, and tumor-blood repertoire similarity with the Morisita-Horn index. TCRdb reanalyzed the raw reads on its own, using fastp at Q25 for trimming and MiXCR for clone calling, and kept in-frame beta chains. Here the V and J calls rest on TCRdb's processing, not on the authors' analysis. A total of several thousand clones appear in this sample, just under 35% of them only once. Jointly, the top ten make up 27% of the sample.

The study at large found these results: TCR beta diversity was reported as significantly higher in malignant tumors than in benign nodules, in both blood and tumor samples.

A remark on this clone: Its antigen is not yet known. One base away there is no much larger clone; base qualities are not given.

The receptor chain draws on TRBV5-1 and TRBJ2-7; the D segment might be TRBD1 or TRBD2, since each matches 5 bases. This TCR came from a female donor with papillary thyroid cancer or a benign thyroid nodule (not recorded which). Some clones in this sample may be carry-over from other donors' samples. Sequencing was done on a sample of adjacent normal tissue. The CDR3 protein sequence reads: CASSERGPSYEQYF. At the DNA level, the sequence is TGCGCCAGCAGCGAAAGGGGACCGTCTTACGAGCAGTACTTC.